Included here is one T cell receptor beta chain sequence, with context. Its antigen is unidentified. Primers included in the PCR were 60 Vbeta and 13 Jbeta primers. The table came from immunoSEQ multiplex PCR; TCRdb's copy has only in-frame clones and leaves some out. The sample records under 200,000 clones, roughly 71% being singletons. The data originate from a study of cytomegalovirus exposure and HLA in healthy donors. CDR1 and CDR2 (germline): SEHNR, FQNEAQ (reference sequence). This CDR3 contains 19 residues. V lost 4 bases to trimming and J lost 5 bases, with 27 bases between them. Notes on the study in general: The study designated 150 to 200 TCR beta chains cytomegalovirus-associated. Exclusion applied to some V segments, including TRBV6-2 and TRBV6-3, as they were indistinguishable. By HLA locus, TCR association rates varied in a later analysis, with DRB1 showing the most and HLA-C the fewest.

The origin of this receptor is a male donor in good health and CMV-seropositive. The chain has TRBV7-9 and TRBJ2-1, with D perhaps TRBD1 (6 bases). The material sequenced was PBMCs. The CDR3 nucleotides are TGTGCCAGCAGCTCACTACCCCCACAACAGGGTGTGAGGAACAATGAGCAGTTCTTC. This gives the protein CASSSLPPQQGVRNNEQFF.